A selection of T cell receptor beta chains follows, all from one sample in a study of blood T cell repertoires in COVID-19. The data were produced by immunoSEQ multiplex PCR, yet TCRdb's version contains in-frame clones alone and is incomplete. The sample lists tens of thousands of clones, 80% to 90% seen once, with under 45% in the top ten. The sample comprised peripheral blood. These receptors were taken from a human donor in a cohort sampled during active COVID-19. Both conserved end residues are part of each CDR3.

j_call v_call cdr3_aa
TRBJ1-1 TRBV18 CASLGQGAALNTEAFF
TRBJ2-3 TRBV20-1 CSASRRGRTTSTDTQYF
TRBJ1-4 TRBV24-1 CATQGQGEKLFF
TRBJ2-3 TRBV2 CASSESRRDTQYF
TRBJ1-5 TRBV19 CASSIGQNQPQHF
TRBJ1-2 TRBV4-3 CASSQDQTVTSNYGYTF
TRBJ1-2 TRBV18 CASSLQGSYGYTF
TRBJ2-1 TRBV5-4 CASSSTSGGLNEQFF
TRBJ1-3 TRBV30 CAWSPRSGVGNTIYF
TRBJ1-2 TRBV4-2 CASSQSTNYGYTF
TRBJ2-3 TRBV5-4 CASSPGTSRGSTDTQYF
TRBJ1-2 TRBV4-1 CASSQDSNRGYTF
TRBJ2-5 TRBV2 CASRGGTRGETQYF
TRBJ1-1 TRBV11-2 CASSSGGEAFF
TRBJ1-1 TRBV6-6 CASSYAVGQTNTEAFF
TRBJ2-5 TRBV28 CASSFPSGGSQETQYF